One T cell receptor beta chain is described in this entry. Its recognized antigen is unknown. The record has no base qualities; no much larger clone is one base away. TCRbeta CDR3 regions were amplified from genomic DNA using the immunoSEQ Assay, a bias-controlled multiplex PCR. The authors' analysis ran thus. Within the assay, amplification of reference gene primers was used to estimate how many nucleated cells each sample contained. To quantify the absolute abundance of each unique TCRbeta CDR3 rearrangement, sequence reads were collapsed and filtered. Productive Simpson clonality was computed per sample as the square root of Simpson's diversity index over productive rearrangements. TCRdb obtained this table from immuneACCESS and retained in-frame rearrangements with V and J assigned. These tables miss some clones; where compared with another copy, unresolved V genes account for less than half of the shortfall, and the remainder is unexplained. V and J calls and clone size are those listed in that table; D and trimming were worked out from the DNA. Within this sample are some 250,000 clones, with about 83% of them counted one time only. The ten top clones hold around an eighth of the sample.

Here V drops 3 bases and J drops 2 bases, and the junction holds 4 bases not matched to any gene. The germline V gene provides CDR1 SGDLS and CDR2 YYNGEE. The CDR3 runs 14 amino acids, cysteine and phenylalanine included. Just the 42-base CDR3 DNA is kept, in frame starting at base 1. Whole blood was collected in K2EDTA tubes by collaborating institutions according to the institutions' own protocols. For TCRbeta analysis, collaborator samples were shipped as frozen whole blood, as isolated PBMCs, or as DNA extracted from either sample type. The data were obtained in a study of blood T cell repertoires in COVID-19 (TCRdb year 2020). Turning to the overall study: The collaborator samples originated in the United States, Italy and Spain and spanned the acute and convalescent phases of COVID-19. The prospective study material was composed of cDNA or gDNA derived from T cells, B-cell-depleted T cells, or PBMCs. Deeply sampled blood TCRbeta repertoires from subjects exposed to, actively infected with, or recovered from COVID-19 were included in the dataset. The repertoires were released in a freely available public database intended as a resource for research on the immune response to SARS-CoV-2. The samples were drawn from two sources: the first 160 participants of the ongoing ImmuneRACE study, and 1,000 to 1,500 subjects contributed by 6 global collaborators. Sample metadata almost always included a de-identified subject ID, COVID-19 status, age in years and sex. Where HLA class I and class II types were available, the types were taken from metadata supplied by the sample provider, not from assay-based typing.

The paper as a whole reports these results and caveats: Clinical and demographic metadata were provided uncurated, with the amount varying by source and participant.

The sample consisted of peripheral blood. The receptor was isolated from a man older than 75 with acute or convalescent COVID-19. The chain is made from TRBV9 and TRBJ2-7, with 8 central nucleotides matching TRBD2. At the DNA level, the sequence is TGTGCCAGCAGCGCGGGGGGGCAGCCCTACGAGCAGTACTTC. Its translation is CASSAGGQPYEQYF. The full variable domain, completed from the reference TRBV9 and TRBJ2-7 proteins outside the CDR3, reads DSGVTQTPKHLITATGQRVTLRCSPRSGDLSVYWYQQSLDQGLQFLIQYYNGEERAKGNILERFSAQQFPDLHSELNLSSLELGDSALYFCASSAGGQPYEQYFGPGTRLTVT.